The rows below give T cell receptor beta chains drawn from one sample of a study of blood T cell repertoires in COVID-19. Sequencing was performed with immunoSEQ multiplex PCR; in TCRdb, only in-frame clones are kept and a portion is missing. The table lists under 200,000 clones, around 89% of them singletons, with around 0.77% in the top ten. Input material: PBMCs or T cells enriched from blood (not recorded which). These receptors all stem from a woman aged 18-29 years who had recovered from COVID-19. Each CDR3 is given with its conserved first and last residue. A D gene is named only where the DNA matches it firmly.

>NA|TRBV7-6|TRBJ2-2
CASSSIPRQVLTGELFF
TGTGCCAGCAGCTCCATACCCCGACAGGTGCTTACCGGGGAGCTGTTTTTT
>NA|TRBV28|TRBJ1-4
CASSPPGAGNEKLFF
TGTGCCAGCAGTCCCCCAGGGGCCGGGAATGAAAAACTGTTTTTT
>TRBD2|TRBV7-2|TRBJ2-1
CASSLGTGGPPNEQFF
TGTGCCAGCAGCTTAGGGACGGGAGGCCCTCCCAATGAGCAGTTCTTC
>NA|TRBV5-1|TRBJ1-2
CASSLAGEGYGYTF
TGCGCCAGCAGCTTGGCAGGGGAGGGTTATGGCTACACCTTC
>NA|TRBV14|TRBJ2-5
CASSQGFGLGGLETQYF
TGTGCCAGCAGCCAAGGCTTCGGACTAGGGGGGTTGGAGACCCAGTACTTC
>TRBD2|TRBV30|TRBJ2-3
CAWDHNLGGGRLAGVNTQYF
TGTGCCTGGGACCATAATTTAGGGGGGGGGCGACTAGCGGGAGTTAATACGCAGTATTTT
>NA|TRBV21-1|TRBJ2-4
CAIQQVGGGGAAKNIQYF
TGTGCTATTCAGCAAGTTGGTGGAGGGGGCGCGGCCAAAAACATTCAGTACTTC
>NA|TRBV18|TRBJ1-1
CASSYGGAMNTEAFF
TGTGCCAGCTCATATGGAGGGGCGATGAACACTGAAGCTTTCTTT
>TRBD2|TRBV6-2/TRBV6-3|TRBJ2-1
CASSTGLAGVGEQFF
TGTGCCAGCAGTACCGGACTAGCGGGAGTGGGCGAGCAGTTCTTC
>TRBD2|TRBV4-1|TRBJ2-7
CASSQEGGSLYEQYF
TGCGCCAGCAGCCAAGAAGGCGGGAGTCTCTACGAGCAGTACTTC